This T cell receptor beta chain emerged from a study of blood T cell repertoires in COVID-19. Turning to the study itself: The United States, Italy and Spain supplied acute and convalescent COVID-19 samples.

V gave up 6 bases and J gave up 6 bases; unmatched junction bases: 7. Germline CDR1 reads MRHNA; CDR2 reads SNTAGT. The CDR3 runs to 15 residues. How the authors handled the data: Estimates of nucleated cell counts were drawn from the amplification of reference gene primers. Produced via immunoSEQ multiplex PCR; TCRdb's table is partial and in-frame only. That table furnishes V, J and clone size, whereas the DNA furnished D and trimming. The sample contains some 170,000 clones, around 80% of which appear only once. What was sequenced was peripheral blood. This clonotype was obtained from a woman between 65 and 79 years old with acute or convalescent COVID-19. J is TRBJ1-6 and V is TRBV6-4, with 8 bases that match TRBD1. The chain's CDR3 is CASSPDRGGNSPLHF. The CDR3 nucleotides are TGTGCCAGCAGCCCTGACAGGGGAGGTAATTCACCCCTCCACTTT.